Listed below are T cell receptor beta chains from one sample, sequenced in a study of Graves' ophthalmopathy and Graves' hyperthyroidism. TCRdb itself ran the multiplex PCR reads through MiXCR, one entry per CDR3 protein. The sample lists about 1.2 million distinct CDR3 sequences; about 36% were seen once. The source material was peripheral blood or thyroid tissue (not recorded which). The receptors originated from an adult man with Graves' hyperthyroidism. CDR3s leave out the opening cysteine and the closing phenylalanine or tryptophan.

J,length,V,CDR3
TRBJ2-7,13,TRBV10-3,ASNFSIGATYEQY
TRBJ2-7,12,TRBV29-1,SVEYGNTGYEQY
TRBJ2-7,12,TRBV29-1,SVDAGGASYEQY
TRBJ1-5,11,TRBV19,ASSEQNNQPQH
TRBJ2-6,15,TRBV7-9,ASSSDSGGSGANVLT
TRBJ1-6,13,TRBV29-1,SADMILGGHSPLH
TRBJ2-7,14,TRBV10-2,ASSEPRDRASYEQY
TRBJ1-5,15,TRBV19,ASRSSGTGGPNQPQH
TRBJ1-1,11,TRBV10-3,AISDNRAVEAF
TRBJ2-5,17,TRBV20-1,SARKTGNTGELFQETQY
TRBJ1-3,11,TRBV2,ASQGDSGNTIY
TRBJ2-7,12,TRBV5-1,ASRIQARGYEQY
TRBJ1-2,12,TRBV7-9,ASGREGGFYGYT
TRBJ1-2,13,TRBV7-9,ASSTRDRSNYGYT
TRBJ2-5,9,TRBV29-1,SAELRETQY
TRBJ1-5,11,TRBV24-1,AISQGFNQPQH
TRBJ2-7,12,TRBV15,ATSRAPSGYEQY
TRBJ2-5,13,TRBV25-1,ASSDRRTGLETQY
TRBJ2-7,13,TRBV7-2,ASSNGQGMVAEQY
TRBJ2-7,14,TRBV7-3,ASSSGTSGSGDEQY
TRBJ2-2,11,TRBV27,ASSLKGMGELF
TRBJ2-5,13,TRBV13,ASRPGQGRVETQY
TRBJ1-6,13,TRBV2,ASRARTGRNSPLH
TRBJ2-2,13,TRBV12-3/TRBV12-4,ASSPTDWNTGELF
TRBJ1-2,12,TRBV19,ASIGRRGVYGYT
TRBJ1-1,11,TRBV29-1,SVDDGGWTEAF
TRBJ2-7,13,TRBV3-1,ASSPRNGGASEQY